These T cell receptor beta chains were read from a single sample in a study of blood T cell repertoires in COVID-19. Assay used: immunoSEQ multiplex PCR; TCRdb lists only in-frame clones, some missing. The data contain tens of thousands of clones, 84% of them singletons. Sequencing input: peripheral blood. These receptors came from a man older than 75 with COVID-19, enrolled during active disease. The CDR3 runs from the conserved cysteine through the conserved F or W. D genes are given only for firm matches. The listing skips clone size in some rows; elsewhere it reads once, few, many or a size class.

clone size: once
CDR3 length: 14
V gene: TRBV9
D gene: .
J gene: TRBJ1-2
CDR3 protein: CASSVDQGVYGYTF
CDR3 DNA: TGTGCCAGCAGCGTAGACCAGGGTGTCTATGGCTACACCTTC

clone size: few
CDR3 length: 15
V gene: TRBV30
D gene: TRBD1
J gene: TRBJ1-4
CDR3 protein: CAWSAGTGFTEKLFF
CDR3 DNA: TGTGCCTGGAGCGCCGGGACAGGATTTACTGAAAAACTGTTTTTT

clone size: .
CDR3 length: 13
V gene: TRBV19
D gene: TRBD1
J gene: TRBJ1-1
CDR3 protein: CASSNTGVTEAFF
CDR3 DNA: TGTGCCAGTAGTAATACAGGGGTTACTGAAGCTTTCTTT

clone size: .
CDR3 length: 15
V gene: TRBV10-3
D gene: .
J gene: TRBJ1-2
CDR3 protein: CAIAPHQTTNYGYTF
CDR3 DNA: TGTGCCATCGCCCCCCATCAAACTACTAACTATGGCTACACCTTC

clone size: few
CDR3 length: 16
V gene: TRBV2
D gene: .
J gene: TRBJ1-3
CDR3 protein: CASSPGIRNSGNTIYF
CDR3 DNA: TGTGCCAGCAGCCCCGGGATTAGAAATTCAGGAAACACCATATATTTT

clone size: .
CDR3 length: 15
V gene: TRBV5-4
D gene: TRBD2
J gene: TRBJ2-7
CDR3 protein: CASSPRGGGGYEQYF
CDR3 DNA: TGTGCCAGCAGCCCCCGGGGGGGCGGGGGCTACGAGCAGTATTTC

clone size: .
CDR3 length: 15
V gene: TRBV7-9
D gene: .
J gene: TRBJ2-1
CDR3 protein: CASSSLGSPSDEQFF
CDR3 DNA: TGTGCCAGCAGCTCCCTGGGTAGCCCCTCTGATGAGCAGTTCTTC

clone size: .
CDR3 length: 16
V gene: TRBV7-3
D gene: TRBD1
J gene: TRBJ2-7
CDR3 protein: CASSLFGPGQLGEQYF
CDR3 DNA: TGTGCCAGCAGCTTATTCGGCCCGGGACAGTTGGGCGAGCAGTACTTC

clone size: .
CDR3 length: 16
V gene: TRBV19
D gene: .
J gene: TRBJ1-2
CDR3 protein: CASSIERQADNYGYTF
CDR3 DNA: TGTGCCAGTAGTATAGAAAGACAGGCTGATAACTATGGCTACACCTTC

clone size: .
CDR3 length: 14
V gene: TRBV6-5
D gene: .
J gene: TRBJ1-1
CDR3 protein: CASSYSGGNTEAFF
CDR3 DNA: TGTGCCAGCAGTTACTCGGGGGGGAACACTGAAGCTTTCTTT

clone size: once
CDR3 length: 12
V gene: TRBV28
D gene: .
J gene: TRBJ1-2
CDR3 protein: CAGSKRGYGYTF
CDR3 DNA: TGTGCCGGTTCAAAAAGGGGTTATGGCTACACCTTC

clone size: .
CDR3 length: 16
V gene: TRBV4-1
D gene: TRBD2
J gene: TRBJ2-1
CDR3 protein: CASSQITSGTYNEQFF
CDR3 DNA: TGCGCCAGCAGCCAAATAACTAGCGGGACCTACAATGAGCAGTTCTTC

clone size: medium-sized
CDR3 length: 20
V gene: TRBV4-3
D gene: .
J gene: TRBJ1-1
CDR3 protein: CASSPLVGGATTNLNTEAFF
CDR3 DNA: TGCGCCAGCAGCCCCCTCGTTGGAGGGGCAACTACTAATCTGAACACTGAAGCTTTCTTT

clone size: .
CDR3 length: 16
V gene: TRBV6-5
D gene: TRBD2
J gene: TRBJ2-1
CDR3 protein: CASSSGGLAGRNEQFF
CDR3 DNA: TGTGCCAGCAGTTCTGGTGGACTAGCGGGACGCAATGAGCAGTTCTTC

clone size: few
CDR3 length: 17
V gene: TRBV5-1
D gene: TRBD2
J gene: TRBJ2-5
CDR3 protein: CASSLGASGPPQETQYF
CDR3 DNA: TGCGCCAGCAGCTTGGGGGCTAGCGGGCCCCCCCAAGAGACCCAGTACTTC

clone size: .
CDR3 length: 16
V gene: TRBV15
D gene: .
J gene: TRBJ1-2
CDR3 protein: CATSRDRSAGNYGYTF
CDR3 DNA: TGTGCCACCAGCAGAGATCGGTCGGCGGGGAACTATGGCTACACCTTC

clone size: once
CDR3 length: 12
V gene: TRBV30
D gene: .
J gene: TRBJ1-2
CDR3 protein: CAWSVSGSGYTF
CDR3 DNA: TGTGCCTGGAGTGTATCGGGGTCTGGCTACACCTTC

clone size: .
CDR3 length: 15
V gene: TRBV5-1
D gene: .
J gene: TRBJ2-3
CDR3 protein: CASSLPLDTLNTQYF
CDR3 DNA: TGCGCCAGCAGCTTGCCCCTAGATACCCTTAATACGCAGTATTTT

clone size: .
CDR3 length: 16
V gene: TRBV28
D gene: .
J gene: TRBJ2-1
CDR3 protein: CASSSPGTFGGNEQFF
CDR3 DNA: TGTGCCAGCAGTTCGCCCGGGACCTTTGGGGGGAATGAGCAGTTCTTC

clone size: .
CDR3 length: 16
V gene: TRBV6-4
D gene: .
J gene: TRBJ2-3
CDR3 protein: CASSGGLGVGRDTQYF
CDR3 DNA: TGTGCCAGCAGTGGGGGTCTCGGAGTAGGGAGGGATACGCAGTATTTT

clone size: .
CDR3 length: 15
V gene: TRBV9
D gene: .
J gene: TRBJ1-1
CDR3 protein: CASSVAHSRGTEAFF
CDR3 DNA: TGTGCCAGCAGCGTAGCACATTCCAGGGGCACTGAAGCTTTCTTT

clone size: .
CDR3 length: 15
V gene: TRBV28
D gene: TRBD2
J gene: TRBJ2-5
CDR3 protein: CASKPGLAGRETQYF
CDR3 DNA: TGTGCCAGCAAGCCGGGACTAGCGGGGCGGGAGACCCAGTACTTC

clone size: .
CDR3 length: 17
V gene: TRBV19
D gene: .
J gene: TRBJ1-1
CDR3 protein: CASSQRPPPRYGTEAFF
CDR3 DNA: TGTGCCAGTAGTCAAAGGCCGCCCCCGCGGTACGGCACTGAAGCTTTCTTT

clone size: .
CDR3 length: 14
V gene: TRBV29-1
D gene: .
J gene: TRBJ2-3
CDR3 protein: CSVQPINAQDTQYF
CDR3 DNA: TGCAGCGTTCAACCAATTAACGCACAAGATACGCAGTATTTT

clone size: .
CDR3 length: 14
V gene: TRBV10-1
D gene: .
J gene: TRBJ1-2
CDR3 protein: CASSEEDNRYGYTF
CDR3 DNA: TGCGCCAGCAGTGAGGAGGACAATCGATATGGCTACACCTTC

clone size: once
CDR3 length: 15
V gene: TRBV5-4
D gene: TRBD2
J gene: TRBJ2-3
CDR3 protein: CASSMTSGATDTQYF
CDR3 DNA: TGTGCCAGCAGCATGACTAGCGGGGCTACAGATACGCAGTATTTT

clone size: .
CDR3 length: 16
V gene: TRBV5-7
D gene: .
J gene: TRBJ1-2
CDR3 protein: CASSSPPYPRSYGYTF
CDR3 DNA: TGTGCCAGCAGCTCACCCCCGTATCCCCGCAGCTATGGCTACACCTTC

clone size: .
CDR3 length: 15
V gene: TRBV18
D gene: .
J gene: TRBJ1-5
CDR3 protein: CASSPGEFGNQPQHF
CDR3 DNA: TGTGCCAGCTCCCCGGGGGAATTCGGCAATCAGCCCCAGCATTTT

clone size: .
CDR3 length: 15
V gene: TRBV4-3
D gene: TRBD1
J gene: TRBJ1-1
CDR3 protein: CASSQPDRGNTEAFF
CDR3 DNA: TGCGCCAGCAGCCAACCGGACAGGGGGAACACTGAAGCTTTCTTT

clone size: .
CDR3 length: 14
V gene: TRBV4-3
D gene: TRBD2
J gene: TRBJ2-5
CDR3 protein: CASSQGLAGETQYF
CDR3 DNA: TGCGCCAGCAGCCAGGGACTAGCGGGAGAGACCCAGTACTTC